The rows below give T cell receptor beta chains drawn from one sample of a study of T cells after yellow fever vaccination. Via MiXCR, TCRdb re-called the 5' RACE reads, giving one row per CDR3 protein. The table includes around 160,000 distinct CDR3 sequences, 5.5% to 7.5% detected once. This sample comprised CD4+ T cells sorted from PBMCs, obtained 4 to 6 days after the first yellow fever vaccination. The receptors derive from a man younger than 35 who received the YFV17D yellow fever vaccine. CDR3s include the opening cysteine and the closing phenylalanine or tryptophan. Each record gives: J gene, D gene, V gene, clone size, CDR3 protein, CDR3 DNA. A D gene is named only where the DNA matches it firmly. Clone sizes are given selectively: once, few, many, or a class where the clone is expanded.

j_gene: TRBJ2-2
d_gene: .
v_gene: TRBV18
abundance: few
CDR3aa: CASSRFSGNPRSNTGELFF
CDR3nt: TGTGCCAGCTCACGGTTTTCAGGGAACCCACGATCGAACACCGGGGAGCTGTTTTTT

j_gene: TRBJ2-5
d_gene: TRBD1
v_gene: TRBV7-9
abundance: many
CDR3aa: CASSTPIQTGYQETQYF
CDR3nt: TGTGCCAGCAGCACCCCCATCCAGACAGGGTACCAAGAGACCCAGTACTTC

j_gene: TRBJ1-2
d_gene: TRBD1
v_gene: TRBV9
abundance: few
CDR3aa: CASSAPGQVGGYTF
CDR3nt: TGTGCCAGCAGCGCCCCAGGACAGGTTGGTGGCTACACCTTC

j_gene: TRBJ1-4
d_gene: TRBD1
v_gene: TRBV5-5
abundance: .
CDR3aa: CASSPGQGYEKLFF
CDR3nt: TGTGCCAGCAGCCCGGGACAGGGCTATGAAAAACTGTTTTTT

j_gene: TRBJ1-5
d_gene: .
v_gene: TRBV7-9
abundance: many
CDR3aa: CASSLQNSEEPQHF
CDR3nt: TGTGCCAGCAGCTTACAAAATTCCGAGGAGCCCCAGCATTTT

j_gene: TRBJ2-2
d_gene: .
v_gene: TRBV9
abundance: once
CDR3aa: CASSVQTDANTGELFF
CDR3nt: TGTGCCAGCAGCGTCCAGACTGACGCGAACACCGGGGAGCTGTTTTTT

j_gene: TRBJ2-1
d_gene: .
v_gene: TRBV19
abundance: .
CDR3aa: CASSPIEAGDEQFF
CDR3nt: TGTGCCAGTAGCCCCATCGAGGCTGGGGATGAGCAGTTCTTC

j_gene: TRBJ1-6
d_gene: .
v_gene: TRBV13
abundance: many
CDR3aa: CASSLRDTNDLDSPLHF
CDR3nt: TGTGCCAGCAGCTTAAGGGACACTAACGATCTAGATTCACCCCTCCACTTT

j_gene: TRBJ2-6
d_gene: .
v_gene: TRBV5-1
abundance: .
CDR3aa: CASSPYLSGANVLTF
CDR3nt: TGCGCCAGCAGCCCTTATCTCTCTGGGGCCAACGTCCTGACTTTC

j_gene: TRBJ1-6
d_gene: .
v_gene: TRBV6-6
abundance: many
CDR3aa: CASSDGYNSPLHF
CDR3nt: TGTGCCAGCAGTGACGGCTATAATTCACCCCTCCACTTT

j_gene: TRBJ2-5
d_gene: .
v_gene: TRBV7-2
abundance: many
CDR3aa: CASVRSIGVGEYF
CDR3nt: TGTGCCAGCGTGAGGTCTATTGGGGTAGGCGAGTACTTC

j_gene: TRBJ2-5
d_gene: TRBD1
v_gene: TRBV29-1
abundance: few
CDR3aa: CSVADRVTQETQYF
CDR3nt: TGCAGCGTAGCCGACAGGGTGACCCAAGAGACCCAGTACTTC

j_gene: TRBJ2-7
d_gene: TRBD2
v_gene: TRBV4-2
abundance: many
CDR3aa: CASSQAGTRSHEQYF
CDR3nt: TGTGCCAGCAGCCAAGCGGGGACTAGGTCCCACGAGCAGTACTTC

j_gene: TRBJ1-1
d_gene: .
v_gene: TRBV28
abundance: many
CDR3aa: CASSLSVMNTEAFF
CDR3nt: TGTGCCAGCAGTTTATCGGTAATGAACACTGAAGCTTTCTTT

j_gene: TRBJ1-2
d_gene: .
v_gene: TRBV7-2
abundance: few
CDR3aa: CASSSGALYGYTF
CDR3nt: TGTGCCAGCAGTTCCGGGGCCCTCTATGGCTACACCTTC

j_gene: TRBJ2-7
d_gene: TRBD1
v_gene: TRBV7-6
abundance: few
CDR3aa: CASSYLTGGNYEQYF
CDR3nt: TGTGCCAGCAGCTATCTGACAGGGGGGAACTACGAGCAGTACTTC

j_gene: TRBJ1-1
d_gene: .
v_gene: TRBV5-1
abundance: .
CDR3aa: CASSFVPEAFF
CDR3nt: TGCGCCAGCAGCTTTGTACCTGAAGCTTTCTTT

j_gene: TRBJ2-3
d_gene: .
v_gene: TRBV7-2
abundance: few
CDR3aa: CASSQGPTDTQYF
CDR3nt: TGTGCCAGCAGCCAAGGGCCCACAGATACGCAGTATTTT

j_gene: TRBJ2-1
d_gene: .
v_gene: TRBV7-2
abundance: many
CDR3aa: CASSPGGTVNNEQFF
CDR3nt: TGTGCCAGCAGCCCGGGGGGGACAGTAAACAATGAGCAGTTCTTC

j_gene: TRBJ2-1
d_gene: TRBD2
v_gene: TRBV6-5
abundance: many
CDR3aa: CASILAGGTVNEQFF
CDR3nt: TGTGCCAGCATCCTAGCGGGGGGCACAGTGAATGAGCAGTTCTTC

j_gene: TRBJ1-2
d_gene: .
v_gene: TRBV4-2
abundance: many
CDR3aa: CASSHELGRGYTF
CDR3nt: TGTGCCAGCAGCCACGAATTGGGGAGAGGCTACACCTTC

j_gene: TRBJ2-3
d_gene: .
v_gene: TRBV5-1
abundance: many
CDR3aa: CASSSQTSTDTQYF
CDR3nt: TGCGCCAGCAGCTCCCAGACTAGCACAGATACGCAGTATTTT

j_gene: TRBJ2-1
d_gene: TRBD2
v_gene: TRBV5-1
abundance: many
CDR3aa: CASSTGGLAGDQFF
CDR3nt: TGCGCCAGCAGCACAGGGGGACTAGCGGGGGACCAGTTCTTC

j_gene: TRBJ2-5
d_gene: TRBD1
v_gene: TRBV7-2
abundance: many
CDR3aa: CASSQGTEQETQYF
CDR3nt: TGTGCCAGCAGCCAAGGGACAGAACAAGAGACCCAGTACTTC

j_gene: TRBJ2-6
d_gene: .
v_gene: TRBV7-2
abundance: .
CDR3aa: CASSLGGTRGANVLTF
CDR3nt: TGTGCCAGCAGCTTAGGGGGGACGCGGGGGGCCAACGTCCTGACTTTC

j_gene: TRBJ1-2
d_gene: TRBD1
v_gene: TRBV10-3
abundance: many
CDR3aa: CAISLRTGGAYYGYTF
CDR3nt: TGTGCCATCAGCCTACGGACAGGGGGCGCGTACTATGGCTACACCTTC

j_gene: TRBJ2-3
d_gene: .
v_gene: TRBV10-3
abundance: many
CDR3aa: CAIRGGPDTQYF
CDR3nt: TGTGCCATCCGCGGGGGCCCGGATACGCAGTATTTT

j_gene: TRBJ1-2
d_gene: .
v_gene: TRBV20-1
abundance: many
CDR3aa: CSARSRDTTSNYGYTF
CDR3nt: TGCAGTGCTAGGTCCCGGGACACTACTTCTAACTATGGCTACACCTTC

j_gene: TRBJ2-2
d_gene: TRBD1
v_gene: TRBV11-3
abundance: few
CDR3aa: CASSPRQGQGTGELFF
CDR3nt: TGTGCCAGCAGCCCACGACAGGGGCAAGGGACCGGGGAGCTGTTTTTT

j_gene: TRBJ2-1
d_gene: TRBD1
v_gene: TRBV5-1
abundance: many
CDR3aa: CASSLSGQGAYEQFF
CDR3nt: TGCGCCAGCAGCTTGTCGGGACAGGGGGCATATGAGCAGTTCTTC

j_gene: TRBJ2-3
d_gene: .
v_gene: TRBV7-8
abundance: once
CDR3aa: CASSLVRGRVWYTQYF
CDR3nt: TGTGCCAGCAGCTTAGTGCGAGGCAGGGTTTGGTATACGCAGTATTTT

j_gene: TRBJ1-1
d_gene: .
v_gene: TRBV12-3/TRBV12-4
abundance: .
CDR3aa: CASSKLNTEAFF
CDR3nt: TGTGCCAGCAGCAAGTTGAACACTGAAGCTTTCTTT

j_gene: TRBJ2-2
d_gene: TRBD1
v_gene: TRBV12-3/TRBV12-4
abundance: many
CDR3aa: CASRRQGYPGELFF
CDR3nt: TGTGCCAGCAGAAGACAGGGTTACCCCGGGGAGCTGTTTTTT

j_gene: TRBJ1-4
d_gene: TRBD1
v_gene: TRBV12-3/TRBV12-4
abundance: many
CDR3aa: CASSLWDRDVEKLFF
CDR3nt: TGTGCCAGCAGTCTATGGGACAGGGATGTTGAAAAACTGTTTTTT

j_gene: TRBJ2-1
d_gene: .
v_gene: TRBV12-3/TRBV12-4
abundance: .
CDR3aa: CASSGTSPYNEQFF
CDR3nt: TGTGCCAGCTCCGGGACATCTCCCTACAATGAGCAGTTCTTC

j_gene: TRBJ2-3
d_gene: .
v_gene: TRBV5-5
abundance: .
CDR3aa: CASSPIHSRDTQYF
CDR3nt: TGTGCCAGCAGCCCGATTCACTCGAGGGATACGCAGTATTTT

j_gene: TRBJ2-2
d_gene: TRBD2
v_gene: TRBV20-1
abundance: .
CDR3aa: CSASGLAGTGELFF
CDR3nt: TGCAGTGCATCGGGACTAGCGGGAACCGGGGAGCTGTTTTTT

j_gene: TRBJ1-2
d_gene: TRBD1
v_gene: TRBV5-5
abundance: many
CDR3aa: CASSTSGQGNYGYTF
CDR3nt: TGTGCCAGCAGCACATCGGGACAGGGCAACTATGGCTACACCTTC

j_gene: TRBJ1-3
d_gene: .
v_gene: TRBV9
abundance: few
CDR3aa: CASSVGAKGNTIYF
CDR3nt: TGTGCCAGCAGCGTCGGGGCGAAGGGAAACACCATATATTTT

j_gene: TRBJ2-3
d_gene: .
v_gene: TRBV5-1
abundance: many
CDR3aa: CASSLGQPFTDTQYF
CDR3nt: TGCGCCAGCAGCTTGGGTCAGCCTTTCACAGATACGCAGTATTTT

j_gene: TRBJ1-2
d_gene: .
v_gene: TRBV3-1
abundance: .
CDR3aa: CASRQGYVGAGGYTF
CDR3nt: TGTGCCAGCAGACAAGGGTATGTGGGGGCCGGAGGCTACACCTTC

j_gene: TRBJ2-3
d_gene: TRBD2
v_gene: TRBV19
abundance: .
CDR3aa: CASSSGGVGTQYF
CDR3nt: TGTGCCAGTAGCTCGGGAGGCGTTGGTACGCAGTATTTT

j_gene: TRBJ1-5
d_gene: TRBD1
v_gene: TRBV4-3
abundance: many
CDR3aa: CASSPRQGPNQPQHF
CDR3nt: TGCGCCAGCAGCCCGAGACAGGGGCCAAATCAGCCCCAGCATTTT

j_gene: TRBJ2-3
d_gene: TRBD2
v_gene: TRBV7-2
abundance: .
CDR3aa: CASSFSGGNTDTQYF
CDR3nt: TGTGCCAGCAGCTTCAGCGGGGGGAACACAGATACGCAGTATTTT

j_gene: TRBJ1-1
d_gene: .
v_gene: TRBV20-1
abundance: .
CDR3aa: CSARAATNTEAFF
CDR3nt: TGCAGTGCTAGAGCCGCTACTAACACTGAAGCTTTCTTT

j_gene: TRBJ2-5
d_gene: .
v_gene: TRBV12-3/TRBV12-4
abundance: few
CDR3aa: CASSLAGGSETQYF
CDR3nt: TGTGCCAGCAGTTTGGCGGGTGGGTCTGAGACCCAGTACTTC